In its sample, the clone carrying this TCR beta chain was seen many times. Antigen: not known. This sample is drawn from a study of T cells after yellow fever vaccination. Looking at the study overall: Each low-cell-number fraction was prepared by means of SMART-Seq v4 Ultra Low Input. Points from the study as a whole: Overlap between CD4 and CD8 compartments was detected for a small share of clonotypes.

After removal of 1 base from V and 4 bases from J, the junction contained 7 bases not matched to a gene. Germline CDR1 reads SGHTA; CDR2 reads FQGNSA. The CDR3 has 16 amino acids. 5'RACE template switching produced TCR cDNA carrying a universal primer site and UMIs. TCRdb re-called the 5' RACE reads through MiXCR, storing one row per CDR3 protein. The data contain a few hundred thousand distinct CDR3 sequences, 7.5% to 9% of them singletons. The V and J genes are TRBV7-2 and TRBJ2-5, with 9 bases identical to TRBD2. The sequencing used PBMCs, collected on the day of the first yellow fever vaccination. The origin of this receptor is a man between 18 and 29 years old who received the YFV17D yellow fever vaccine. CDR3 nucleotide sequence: TGTGCCAGCAGCTTAGGCGGGCTAGCGGGGAGAGAGACCCAGTACTTC. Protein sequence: CASSLGGLAGRETQYF.